The rows below give T cell receptor beta chains drawn from one sample of a study of T cells after yellow fever vaccination. From the 5' RACE reads, TCRdb called clonotypes with MiXCR, one entry per CDR3 protein. The sample has about 630,000 distinct CDR3 sequences, more than 9% seen once. The sequencing used PBMCs, collected on the day of the yellow fever booster vaccination. These receptors all come from a man younger than 40 who received the YFV17D yellow fever vaccine. CDR3s include the opening cysteine and the closing phenylalanine or tryptophan. D genes are given only for firm matches. A row's size may be missing; if present it is once, few, many or a size class.

v_gene	len	j_gene	d_gene	abundance	CDR3nt	CDR3aa
TRBV7-2	16	TRBJ2-7	.	.	TGTGCCAGCAGCGCGAGGGGTAAAGAGGGTACCTACGAGCAGTACTTC	CASSARGKEGTYEQYF
TRBV10-3	13	TRBJ1-4	.	.	TGTGCCATCAGGGGGGCCGCTAATGAAAAACTGTTTTTT	CAIRGAANEKLFF
TRBV7-2	14	TRBJ2-5	TRBD1	many	TGTGCCAGCAGCACCACAGGGGGCCAGGAGACCCAGTACTTC	CASSTTGGQETQYF
TRBV5-1	12	TRBJ1-2	TRBD1	many	TGCGCCAGCAGCGGAGGACAGGGTGGCTACACCTTC	CASSGGQGGYTF
TRBV6-5	13	TRBJ2-5	.	many	TGCGCCAGCAGCTATAGCGGACAAGAGACCCAGTACTTC	CASSYSGQETQYF
TRBV14	17	TRBJ2-2	.	.	TGTGCCAGCAGCCAAGACTCGGTGGCAGGGGCGGCCGGGGAGCTGTTTTTT	CASSQDSVAGAAGELFF
TRBV11-2	14	TRBJ1-2	.	few	TGTGCCAGCAGCTCAGGGATTGGTAACTATGGCTACACCTTC	CASSSGIGNYGYTF
TRBV10-3	16	TRBJ2-7	TRBD2	few	TGTGCCATCAGTGATGTAGGGGGGACTAGCTTCGACGAGCAGTACTTC	CAISDVGGTSFDEQYF
TRBV6-2/TRBV6-3	15	TRBJ2-1	TRBD1	once	TGTGCCAGCAGTTACCGGGACAGGGTTAATAATGAGCAGTTCTTC	CASSYRDRVNNEQFF
TRBV28	14	TRBJ2-5	.	many	TGTGCCAGCAGCCCACCCCGGGGGTGGGAGACCCAGTACTTC	CASSPPRGWETQYF
TRBV4-3	13	TRBJ2-5	.	many	TGCGCCAGCAGCCAAGCGATGACGGAGACCCAGTACTTC	CASSQAMTETQYF
TRBV7-9	16	TRBJ1-5	TRBD1	.	TGTGCCAGCAGCTTGGACAGGCCTTATAGCAATCAGCCCCAGCATTTT	CASSLDRPYSNQPQHF
TRBV20-1	14	TRBJ1-6	.	many	TGCAGTGCTAGAGATCAGGGTCGAGGTTCACCCCTCCACTTT	CSARDQGRGSPLHF
TRBV18	15	TRBJ2-1	.	few	TGTGCCAGCTCACCCAACGGACAACCCTACAATGAGCAGTTCTTC	CASSPNGQPYNEQFF
TRBV28	18	TRBJ2-1	TRBD2	few	TGTGCCAGCAGTCCCCACCACCAATGGACTAGCGGGTACAATGAGCAGTTCTTC	CASSPHHQWTSGYNEQFF
TRBV5-1	14	TRBJ1-2	.	few	TGCGCCAGCAGCTCGGGGGAAGGCCCGTATGGCTACACCTTC	CASSSGEGPYGYTF
TRBV21-1	18	TRBJ2-3	.	.	TGTGCCAGCAGCAAACCAGCGGGTGAGGATCCTAGCACAGATACGCAGTATTTT	CASSKPAGEDPSTDTQYF
TRBV5-3	16	TRBJ2-7	TRBD2	few	TGTGCCAGAAGGACTAGCGCCTCGATTTCCACCTACGAGCAGTACTTC	CARRTSASISTYEQYF
TRBV5-6	15	TRBJ2-2	.	.	TGTGCCAGCAGCTTAATCGGCCCCAGAGCCGGGGAGCTGTTTTTT	CASSLIGPRAGELFF
TRBV12-3/TRBV12-4	15	TRBJ2-1	TRBD2	few	TGTGCCAGCAGTTCCCTGGGACTAGATAACAATGAGCAGTTCTTC	CASSSLGLDNNEQFF
TRBV29-1	17	TRBJ2-3	.	many	TGCAGCGTGGTTGGTGCGTGGAGTAGCGATAGCACAGATACGCAGTATTTT	CSVVGAWSSDSTDTQYF
TRBV7-9	12	TRBJ1-1	.	few	TGTGCCAGCAGACCAAGAGACACTGAAGCTTTCTTT	CASRPRDTEAFF
TRBV5-1	15	TRBJ1-1	.	.	TGCGCCAGCAGCTTGTTAGGCATCAAGAACACTGAAGCTTTCTTT	CASSLLGIKNTEAFF
TRBV6-1	13	TRBJ2-1	TRBD2	many	TGTGCCAGCCGAGCGGGGTCCTACAATGAGCAGTTCTTC	CASRAGSYNEQFF
TRBV12-3/TRBV12-4	14	TRBJ2-1	.	few	TGTGCCAGCAGACGGTCCAGCTCCTACAATGAGCAGTTCTTC	CASRRSSSYNEQFF
TRBV4-3	18	TRBJ2-7	.	.	TGCGCCAGCAGCCAAGATTGGTTCATGAACACTAGATCCTACGAGCAGTACTTC	CASSQDWFMNTRSYEQYF
TRBV5-1	14	TRBJ2-5	TRBD2	few	TGCGCCAGCAGCTTGGAGGGTAGCGGGAGTATTTGGTACTTC	CASSLEGSGSIWYF
TRBV5-1	15	TRBJ2-1	TRBD1	.	TGCGCCAGCACCTTATCGACAGGGGTGTACAATGAGCAGTTCTTC	CASTLSTGVYNEQFF
TRBV19	12	TRBJ2-3	.	.	TGTGCCAGTAGTATGGGGACAGATACGCAGTATTTT	CASSMGTDTQYF
TRBV18	14	TRBJ2-5	.	.	TGTGCCAGCTCACCCGCAAAGGGGCAAGAGACCCAGTACTTC	CASSPAKGQETQYF
TRBV12-3/TRBV12-4	17	TRBJ2-1	TRBD1	.	TGTGCCAGCAGTTCCCTACAGGGGGCGAGGTCCTACAATGAGCAGTTCTTC	CASSSLQGARSYNEQFF
TRBV15	15	TRBJ1-2	TRBD1	.	TGTGCCACCAGCAGATCAACAGGACAGGAGGACGGCTACACCTTC	CATSRSTGQEDGYTF
TRBV4-3	15	TRBJ2-3	TRBD1	few	TGCGCCAGCAGCCAACAGCAGGGGGGCACAGATACGCAGTATTTT	CASSQQQGGTDTQYF
TRBV6-5	16	TRBJ2-7	TRBD2	few	TGTGCCAGCAGTTACTCGACTAGCGGGAGGTTGCGGGAGCAGTACTTC	CASSYSTSGRLREQYF
TRBV7-9	14	TRBJ2-7	.	.	TGTGCCAGCAGCCATGGGCCGGGATCCTACGAGCAGTACTTC	CASSHGPGSYEQYF
TRBV3-1	14	TRBJ2-1	TRBD2	.	TGTGCCAGCAGCTTGGGGACTAGCGGGTGGAGAGAGTTCTTC	CASSLGTSGWREFF
TRBV10-3	13	TRBJ2-1	.	once	TGTGCCATCCGAGGGTCCCTAGGAGAGGAGCAGTTCTTC	CAIRGSLGEEQFF
TRBV20-1	13	TRBJ2-6	.	few	TGCAGTGCCGCTGACTCTGGGGCCAACGTCCTGACTTTC	CSAADSGANVLTF
TRBV28	16	TRBJ1-3	.	.	TGTGCCAGCAGTTACAGGACTTTTCCCTCTGGAAACACCATATATTTT	CASSYRTFPSGNTIYF
TRBV29-1	14	TRBJ2-1	.	few	TGCAGCGCAGTAGGGGGGGCGTCCTACAATGAGCAGTTCTTC	CSAVGGASYNEQFF
TRBV6-1	13	TRBJ2-7	TRBD1	few	TGTGCCAGCAGAAAAACAGGGGCCTACGAGCAGTACTTC	CASRKTGAYEQYF
TRBV10-2	14	TRBJ1-5	.	few	TGCGCCAGCAGTCGGACAGAATTTAATCAGCCCCAGCATTTT	CASSRTEFNQPQHF
TRBV6-5	16	TRBJ2-7	TRBD1	many	TGTGCCAGCAGTTACTCTCCGGGACAGGGGGGAGACGAGCAGTACTTC	CASSYSPGQGGDEQYF